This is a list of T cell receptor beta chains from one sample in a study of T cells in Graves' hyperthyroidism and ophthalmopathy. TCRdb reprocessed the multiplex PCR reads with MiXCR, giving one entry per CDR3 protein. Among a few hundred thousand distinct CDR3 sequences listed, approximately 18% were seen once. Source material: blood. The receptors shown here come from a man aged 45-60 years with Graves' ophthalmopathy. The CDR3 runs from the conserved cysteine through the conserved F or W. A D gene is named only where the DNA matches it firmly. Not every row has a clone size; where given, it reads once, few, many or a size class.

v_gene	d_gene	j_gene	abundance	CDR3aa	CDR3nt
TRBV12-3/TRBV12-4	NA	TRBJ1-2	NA	CASRTGLLYTF	TGTGCCAGCAGAACGGGACTACTCTACACCTTC
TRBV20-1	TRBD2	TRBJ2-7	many	CSARDISSGRSSYEQYF	TGCAGTGCTAGGGATATCTCTAGCGGACGGAGTTCCTACGAGCAGTACTTC
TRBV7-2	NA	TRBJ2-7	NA	CASSRGGGLGEQYF	TGTGCCAGCAGCCGAGGGGGGGGTTTGGGCGAGCAGTACTTC
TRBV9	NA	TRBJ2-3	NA	CASSASLSTNTDTQYF	TGTGCCAGCAGCGCCAGCCTATCGACGAACACAGATACGCAGTATTTT
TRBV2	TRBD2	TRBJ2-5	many	CASRPGGGYQETQYF	TGTGCCAGCAGACCCGGCGGGGGGTACCAAGAGACCCAGTACTTC
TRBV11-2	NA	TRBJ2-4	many	CASSLGVLAKNIQYF	TGTGCCAGCAGCTTAGGGGTGCTAGCCAAAAACATTCAGTACTTC
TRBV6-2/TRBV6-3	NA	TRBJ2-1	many	CASRVQRNSYNEQFF	TGTGCCAGCAGAGTACAGAGAAACTCCTACAATGAGCAGTTCTTC
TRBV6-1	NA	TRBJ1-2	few	CASKVSDTTRGYTF	TGTGCCAGCAAGGTATCAGATACAACTAGGGGCTACACCTTC
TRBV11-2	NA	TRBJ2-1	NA	CASSLVIGEQFF	TGTGCCAGCAGCTTAGTTATAGGAGAGCAGTTCTTC
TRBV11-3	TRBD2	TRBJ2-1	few	CASSFKAGGPHEQFF	TGTGCCAGCAGTTTTAAAGCGGGAGGGCCGCATGAGCAGTTCTTC
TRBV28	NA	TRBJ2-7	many	CASSSWIYEQYF	TGTGCCAGCAGTTCCTGGATCTACGAGCAGTACTTC
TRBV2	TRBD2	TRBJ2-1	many	CASSGRTSGRVWNEQFF	TGTGCCAGCAGTGGGAGGACTAGCGGGAGGGTTTGGAATGAGCAGTTCTTC
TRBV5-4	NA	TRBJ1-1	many	CASSGVMGAEAFF	TGTGCCAGCAGCGGGGTGATGGGGGCTGAAGCTTTCTTT
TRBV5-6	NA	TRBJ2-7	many	CASSVGQGMGEQYF	TGTGCCAGCAGTGTCGGCCAGGGGATGGGGGAGCAGTACTTC
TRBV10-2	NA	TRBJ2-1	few	CASSYAEGPIEQFF	TGCGCCAGCAGTTATGCGGAGGGGCCCATTGAGCAGTTCTTC
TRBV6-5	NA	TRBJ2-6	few	CASSWSPRSSGANVLTF	TGTGCCAGCAGTTGGAGCCCTCGAAGCTCTGGGGCCAACGTCCTGACTTTC
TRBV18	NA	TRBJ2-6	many	CASSPGQLSGANVLTF	TGTGCCAGCTCACCCGGACAGTTATCTGGGGCCAACGTCCTGACTTTC
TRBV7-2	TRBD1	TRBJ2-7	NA	CASSLTGTGHYEQYF	TGTGCCAGCAGCTTGACTGGGACAGGGCACTACGAGCAGTACTTC
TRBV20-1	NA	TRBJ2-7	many	CSAHTPYEQYF	TGCAGTGCACATACACCCTACGAGCAGTACTTC
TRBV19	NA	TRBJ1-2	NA	CASRTGQPSGGYTF	TGTGCCAGTAGAACGGGCCAACCCAGCGGTGGCTACACCTTC